One and the same sample provided the 4 T cell receptor beta chains below, sequenced in a study of breast tumors, draining lymph nodes, adjacent tissues. Axillary draining lymph nodes of breast cancer patients supplied the node samples. TCRdb re-analysed the multiplex PCR reads in MiXCR, keeping a single row per CDR3 protein. The repertoire holds approximately 280,000 distinct CDR3 sequences, with under 35% as singletons. Sequenced material: axillary lymph node tissue. The receptors were gathered from a female donor with breast cancer. Some clones in this sample may be carry-over from other donors' samples.

This clonotype was detected many times. The genes are TRBV7-6 and TRBJ2-7, with a weak D call TRBD2 (5 bases). CDR3 length: 15 residues. The germline CDR1 and CDR2 sequences are SGHVS and FNYEAQ. The V end lost 0 bases, the J end lost 0 bases, and 9 bases lay between the germline ends. The CDR3 reads CASSLAVGSSYEQYF. The CDR3 DNA sequence: TGTGCCAGCAGCTTAGCGGTTGGGAGCTCCTACGAGCAGTACTTC.

In its sample, this clonotype was seen many times. This rearrangement joins TRBV5-1 to TRBJ2-2, with D possibly matching TRBD1 (5 bases). From germline, CDR1 is SGHRS and CDR2 YFSETQ. The CDR3 length is 14 residues. The ends were cut back, 1 base at V and 1 base at J, with 5 bases in the middle. The CDR3, as DNA: TGCGCCAGCAGCTTGACAGGGAACACCGGGGAGCTGTTTTTT. Translating it yields CASSLTGNTGELFF.

Details on this clonotype: A read error may account for a junction end that differs from germline. The V gene is TRBV7-2, the J gene TRBJ2-5; D could derive from TRBD1 or TRBD2 (5 bases each). This CDR3 is built from 17 residues. Germline CDR1 is SGHTA and CDR2 is FQGNSA. This CDR3 reads CASSSLGEQWAQGTQYF. CDR3 nucleotides: TGTGCCAGCAGCTCATTGGGGGAGCAGTGGGCCCAAGGGACCCAGTACTTC.

This clonotype was found once. The V and J genes are TRBV9 and TRBJ2-2; the D gene could be TRBD1 or TRBD2 (5 bases each). The germline V and J ends were trimmed by 4 bases and 2 bases, with 21 bases remaining between them. CDR1 is SGDLS, CDR2 YYNGEE, per germline. CDR3 size: 18 residues. CDR3 sequence (DNA): TGTGCCAGCAGCCCCCGAGGGAGAGGGGAGTCCAACACCGGGGAGCTGTTTTTT. Residues: CASSPRGRGESNTGELFF. The full variable domain, with the rest looked up from reference TRBV9 and TRBJ2-2, is DSGVTQTPKHLITATGQRVTLRCSPRSGDLSVYWYQQSLDQGLQFLIQYYNGEERAKGNILERFSAQQFPDLHSELNLSSLELGDSALYFCASSPRGRGESNTGELFFGEGSRLTVL.